Listed here are 23 T cell receptor beta chains from one sample, sequenced in a study of CD4 and CD8 cells across lung adenocarcinoma regions. TCRdb recomputed calls from the PCR reads with MiXCR, one row per CDR3 protein. The sample carries over 15,000 distinct CDR3 sequences, more than 45% recorded once. Sequences were obtained from CD8+ T cells from the center of a lung tumor. The receptors derive from a female donor with lung adenocarcinoma. The CD4 and CD8 labels of this study may be unreliable.

This clonotype was seen more than once but under ten times. The chain couples TRBV27 to TRBJ2-1, with 7 bases that match TRBD2. CDR1 MNHEY and CDR2 SMNVEV come from the germline V gene (reference sequence). The CDR3 is 15 amino acids. Germline trimming cut 5 bases from V and 10 bases from J; bases unmatched to any gene: 14. CDR3 DNA: TGTGCCAGCAGTGTAACGAGAGGGCCGGGAGGAGAGCAGTTCTTC. It is translated as CASSVTRGPGGEQFF.

About this clonotype: A read error is likely, as this CDR3 ends without the conserved phenylalanine or tryptophan. No DNA is shown, since the ends of the CDR3 on it are uncertain; the CDR3 is the one TCRdb lists. The chain employs TRBV10-2 and TRBJ2-5; TRBD2, as called in the table, went unchecked against the DNA. Germline lookup yields CDR1 WSHSY and CDR2 SAAADI. The CDR3 region is 14 residues in length, termini included. The CDR3: CASGLAGNQETQFS.

This chain joins TRBV6-1 and TRBJ2-3, with 10 bases aligning to TRBD2. V was clipped by 9 bases and J by 4 bases; unmatched bases: 7. The CDR3 has 14 residues. From germline, CDR1 is MNHNS and CDR2 SASEGT. The CDR3 is CASDSGGSSDTQYF. The CDR3 DNA reads TGTGCCAGTGATAGCGGGGGGAGCTCAGATACGCAGTATTTT.

This clonotype was observed a few times. V and J are TRBV4-1 and TRBJ2-5, with D maybe TRBD2 (6 bases). The germline V gene has CDR1 MGHRA and CDR2 YSYEKL. Trimming left V 6 bases short and J 0 bases short, with 11 bases between. This CDR3 is 14 amino acids long. The chain's CDR3 is CASSIRLDQETQYF. Here the CDR3 DNA reads TGCGCCAGCAGTATTCGACTAGACCAAGAGACCCAGTACTTC.

The J gene is TRBJ2-1, the V gene TRBV10-2; perhaps D is TRBD1 or TRBD2 (7 bases each). The tail of the sequence fits TRBJ2-7 better, so the J call may be wrong. The CDR3 covers 16 residues. Germline CDR1 is WSHSY and CDR2 is SAAADI. The chain's CDR3 is CASSETRRGGGYEQYF. For the CDR3, the DNA is TGCGCCAGCAGTGAGACCCGCAGGGGGGGAGGATACGAGCAGTACTTC.

J is TRBJ2-2 and V is TRBV12-3 or TRBV12-4, with D hard to call. This CDR3 spans 12 amino acids. Deletions cut 5 bases from V and 9 bases from J, with 10 bases between. This CDR3 reads CASSPWYRELFF. CDR3 DNA: TGTGCCAGCAGTCCTTGGTACCGGGAGCTGTTTTTT.

This chain connects TRBV4-1 to TRBJ2-1; TRBD2 agrees at 9 bases. In germline, CDR1 is MGHRA, CDR2 YSYEKL. Trimming cost V 1 base and J 8 bases; bases outside gene matches: 12. There are 17 residues in the CDR3. CDR3 residues: CASSQGLDFSGSHEQFF. The CDR3 DNA is TGCGCCAGCAGCCAAGGTCTGGACTTTAGCGGGAGTCATGAGCAGTTCTTC.

The V and J genes are TRBV6-1 and TRBJ1-2, with 7 bases that match TRBD1. CDR1 and CDR2 from the germline V gene are MNHNS and SASEGT. V was clipped by 5 bases and J by 10 bases; unmatched bases: 13. The CDR3 has 14 amino acids. The CDR3 bases are TGTGCCAGCAGTAAAAGGGGGCAGCTCCAGGCCTACACCTTC. Its protein product is CASSKRGQLQAYTF.

This clonotype was counted only a few times. The chain has TRBV27 and TRBJ2-3; 11 bases are shared with TRBD1. The CDR3 runs 17 residues. Germline loops: CDR1 MNHEY, CDR2 SMNVEV (reference sequence). Trimming cost V 1 base and J 3 bases; bases outside gene matches: 6. DNA for the CDR3: TGTGCCAGCAGTTTATACCGGACAGGGGGCATAACAGATACGCAGTATTTT. Its translation: CASSLYRTGGITDTQYF.

This clonotype was picked up a small number of times. The chain has TRBV7-2 and TRBJ2-1, with 9 bases aligning to TRBD1. CDR3 size: 19 residues. Germline V gene sequence: CDR1 SGHTA, CDR2 FQGNSA. Germline trimming cut 5 bases from V and 5 bases from J; bases unmatched to any gene: 19. This chain's CDR3 is CASSPSRDRVGGGNNEQFF. CDR3 bases: TGTGCCAGCAGCCCTTCCCGGGACAGGGTTGGGGGGGGAAACAATGAGCAGTTCTTC.

This clonotype has at least ten counts. The chain carries TRBV6-1 and TRBJ2-7; D is ambiguous. The CDR3 is made up of 13 amino acids. Germline V lookup: CDR1 MNHNS, CDR2 SASEGT. V lost 3 bases and J 4 bases, leaving 10 bases between the germline ends. The CDR3 DNA is TGTGCCAGCAGTGATGGCCAAGAATACGAGCAGTACTTC. Protein: CASSDGQEYEQYF.

This clonotype was recorded at least ten times. The rearrangement joins TRBV2 to TRBJ2-5, with 14 bases aligning to TRBD2. This CDR3 spans 16 amino acids. CDR1 is SNHLY and CDR2 is FYNNEI in the germline V gene. Trimming took 8 bases from V and 5 from J; bases not matched to a gene: 10. CDR3 sequence: CASGGLAGVSGETQYF. As DNA, the CDR3 is TGTGCCAGCGGGGGACTAGCGGGAGTTTCTGGGGAGACCCAGTACTTC.

On this clonotype itself: An end of the junction differs from the germline gene, which may be a read error. The chain couples TRBV20-1 to TRBJ2-1; D gene unclear. This CDR3 contains 15 residues. The germline V gene has CDR1 DFQATT and CDR2 SNEGSKA (reference sequence). CDR3 amino acids: CSAAPLRDRYTEQFF. DNA of the CDR3: TGCAGTGCTGCCCCTTTGCGCGACCGCTACACTGAGCAGTTCTTC.

As to this clonotype: A much larger clone differs by one base, so this may be a read error. The genes are TRBV7-2 and TRBJ2-4; D is possibly TRBD2 (5 bases). Germline V CDR1 and CDR2: SGHTA, FQGNSA. The CDR3 totals 13 residues. CDR3 in amino acids: CASSLAEWDEQYF. The CDR3, as DNA: TGTGCCAGCAGCCTAGCTGAGTGGGATGAGCAGTACTTC.

J is TRBJ2-1 and V is TRBV27, with D uncertain. The CDR3 has 15 residues. The germline gives CDR1 MNHEY, CDR2 SMNVEV (reference sequence). Trimming took off 4 bases at V and 8 bases at J, with 18 bases between the two ends. CDR3 loop: CASSSIRTPYDEQFF. The DNA for the CDR3 is TGTGCCAGCAGTTCCATTCGGACCCCTTACGATGAGCAGTTCTTC.

The genes are TRBV6-5 and TRBJ2-1; 9 bases are a match to TRBD2. Unmatched junction bases numbered 3, after V lost 2 bases and J lost 4 bases. Germline CDR1 is MNHEY and CDR2 is SVGAGI. The CDR3 consists of 15 residues. The CDR3 DNA follows: TGTGCCAGCAGTTACGCTAGCGGGACGTACAATGAGCAGTTCTTC. Translating it yields CASSYASGTYNEQFF.

The genes are TRBV3-1 and TRBJ2-2; 8 bases align to TRBD2. The CDR3 has 17 residues. Germline CDR1 is LGHDT and CDR2 is YNNKEL (reference sequence). The junction had 8 bases not matched to a gene; V was cut back by 1 base and J by 4 bases. The CDR3 loop reads CASSQVVGGAGTGELFF. DNA of the CDR3: TGTGCCAGCAGCCAAGTTGTCGGGGGGGCTGGCACCGGGGAGCTGTTTTTT.

In nucleotides, the CDR3 is TGTGCCAGCAGTTCAACCCATTGGGGCGGCCAAGAGACCCAGTACTTC. This sequence encodes CASSSTHWGGQETQYF. This chain links TRBV28 with TRBJ2-1; TRBD1 might be the D (5 bases). The better agreement between TRBJ2-5 and the DNA end casts doubt on the J call. The CDR3 covers 16 residues. Germline values: CDR1 MDHEN, CDR2 SYDVKM.

This clonotype was observed a handful of times. The chain has TRBV6-1 and TRBJ1-5; D is unresolved. V was shortened by 5 bases and J by 0 bases, with 11 bases between the two germline ends. The CDR3 sequence is 15 residues long. CDR1 and CDR2 from the germline V gene are MNHNS and SASEGT. Here the CDR3 DNA reads TGTGCCAGCAGTAGAGACCAATATAGCAATCAGCCCCAGCATTTT. Translation gives CASSRDQYSNQPQHF.

This clonotype came up a few times. V and J are TRBV6-1 and TRBJ1-5; D not resolved. The CDR3 covers 13 residues. The germline V gene has CDR1 MNHNS and CDR2 SASEGT. Trimming took off 2 bases at V and 7 bases at J, with 9 bases between the two ends. CDR3 in amino acids: CASSELVGQPQHF. The CDR3 nucleotides are TGTGCCAGCAGTGAACTGGTTGGACAGCCCCAGCATTTT.

This clonotype was recorded a few times. This rearrangement joins TRBV6-1 to TRBJ2-3; the match to TRBD1 covers 8 bases. In germline, CDR1 is MNHNS, CDR2 SASEGT. The CDR3 totals 12 residues. V trimming: 6 bases; J trimming: 4 bases; junction bases outside the gene matches: 0. This CDR3 reads CASRQGADTQYF. The CDR3 DNA reads as TGTGCCAGCAGACAGGGGGCAGATACGCAGTATTTT.

This rearrangement joins TRBV6-1 to TRBJ2-7, with D perhaps assigned TRBD1 or TRBD2 (5 bases each). Germline V gene sequence: CDR1 MNHNS, CDR2 SASEGT. The CDR3 spans 15 residues. Trimming took 4 bases from V and 4 from J, leaving 17 bases between them. The CDR3 DNA reads as TGTGCCAGCAGTGGCTCTTGGGACCCCCTTTACGAGCAGTACTTC. The encoded protein is CASSGSWDPLYEQYF.

The rearrangement joins TRBV14 to TRBJ2-1; 9 bases agree with TRBD2. V shed 1 base and J 7 bases; nucleotides not matched to a gene: 8. Germline lookup yields CDR1 SGHDN and CDR2 FVKESK. CDR3 size: 16 residues. In DNA, the CDR3 is TGTGCCAGCAGCCAAGGGGGTAGCGGGGGTCAAAATGAGCAGTTCTTC. It is translated as CASSQGGSGGQNEQFF.